Sequencing of this T cell receptor beta chain was carried out in a study of OX40 agonist ivuxolimab in advanced cancers. On the study more broadly: A male proportion of approximately 80% was recorded, with mean age roughly 60 years and range about 20 to 85. Prior checkpoint blockade (anti-PD-1, anti-PD-L1 or anti-CTLA-4) was permitted; approximately 44% had it.

Clones were sequenced by immunoSEQ multiplex PCR, and TCRdb holds only the in-frame ones, with some missing. The sample records tens of thousands of clones, roughly 86% being singletons. Trimming cost V 5 bases and J 13 bases, with 18 bases left between them. Germline V gives CDR1 SGHNT, CDR2 YYREEE (reference sequence). CDR3 length: 13 residues. Study observations and caveats: In the 0.1 to 3.0 mg/kg range, CD4+ and CD8+ blood T cells had expanded clonally by week 6.

Concerning this clone itself: Its antigen remains unidentified.

Sequenced here: CD4+ or CD8+ T cells sorted from blood, sampled in a trial of the OX40 agonist ivuxolimab. The chain has TRBV5-4 and TRBJ2-2; D is uncertain. This TCR came from an adult with an advanced solid tumor such as melanoma, head and neck, liver or kidney cancer. The CDR3 nucleotides read TGTGCCAGCAGTTATGACCACGGCTTTGGGCTGTTTTTT. This gives the protein CASSYDHGFGLFF.